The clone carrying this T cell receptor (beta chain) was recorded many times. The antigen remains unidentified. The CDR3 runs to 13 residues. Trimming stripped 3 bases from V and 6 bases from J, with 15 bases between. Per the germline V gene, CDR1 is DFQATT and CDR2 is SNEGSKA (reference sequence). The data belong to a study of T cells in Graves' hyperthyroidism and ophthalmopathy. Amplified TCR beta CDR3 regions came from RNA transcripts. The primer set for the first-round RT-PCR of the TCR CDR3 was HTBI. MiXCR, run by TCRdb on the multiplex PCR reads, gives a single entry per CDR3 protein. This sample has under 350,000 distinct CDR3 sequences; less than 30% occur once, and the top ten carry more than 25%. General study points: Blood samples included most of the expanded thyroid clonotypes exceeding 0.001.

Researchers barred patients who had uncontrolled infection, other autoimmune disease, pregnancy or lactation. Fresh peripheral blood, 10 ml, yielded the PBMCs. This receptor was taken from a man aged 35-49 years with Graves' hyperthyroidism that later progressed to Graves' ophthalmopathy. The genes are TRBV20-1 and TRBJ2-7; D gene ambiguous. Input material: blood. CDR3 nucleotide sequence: TGCAGTGCTAGGGGGAACAGTGGTTTCGAGCAGTACTTC. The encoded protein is CSARGNSGFEQYF.